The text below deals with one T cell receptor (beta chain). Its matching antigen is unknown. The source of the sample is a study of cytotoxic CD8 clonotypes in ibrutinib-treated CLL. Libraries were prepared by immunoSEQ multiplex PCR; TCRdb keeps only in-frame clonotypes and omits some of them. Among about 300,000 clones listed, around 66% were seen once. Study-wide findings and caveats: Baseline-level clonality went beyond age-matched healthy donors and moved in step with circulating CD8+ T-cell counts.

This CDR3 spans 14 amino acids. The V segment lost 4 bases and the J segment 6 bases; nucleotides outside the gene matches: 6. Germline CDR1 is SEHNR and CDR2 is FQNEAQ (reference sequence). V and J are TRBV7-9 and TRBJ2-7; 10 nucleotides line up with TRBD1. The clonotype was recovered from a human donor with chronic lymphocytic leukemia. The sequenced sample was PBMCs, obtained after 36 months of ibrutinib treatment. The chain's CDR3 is CASSSGTGAAEQYF. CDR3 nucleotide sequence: TGTGCCAGCAGCTCCGGGACAGGGGCAGCCGAGCAGTACTTC.